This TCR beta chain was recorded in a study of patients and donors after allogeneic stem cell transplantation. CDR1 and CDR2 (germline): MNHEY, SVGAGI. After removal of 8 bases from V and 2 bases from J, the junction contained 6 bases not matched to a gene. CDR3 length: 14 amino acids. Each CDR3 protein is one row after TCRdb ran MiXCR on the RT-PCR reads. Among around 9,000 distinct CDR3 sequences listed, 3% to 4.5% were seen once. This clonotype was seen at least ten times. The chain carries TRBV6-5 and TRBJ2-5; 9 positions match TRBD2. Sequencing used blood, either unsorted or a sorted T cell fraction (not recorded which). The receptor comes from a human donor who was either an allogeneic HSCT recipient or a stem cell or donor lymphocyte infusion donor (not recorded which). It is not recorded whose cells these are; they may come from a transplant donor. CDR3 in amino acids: CASRRLAVQETQYF. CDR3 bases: TGTGCCAGCCGACGACTAGCGGTGCAAGAGACCCAGTACTTC.